This T cell receptor (beta chain) was profiled in a study of CD8 T cells in Susac syndrome (dated by TCRdb to the late 2010s). Regarding the research as a whole: The study used repertoire sequencing to test whether antigen drove CD8+ T cell activation and differentiation in Susac syndrome.

High-throughput TCR beta sequencing profiled peripheral blood CD8+ and CD4+ T cells from healthy donors, Susac syndrome patients and multiple sclerosis patients. Healthy donors were included as age- and sex-matched controls. CD8+ TEMRA cells were enriched by FACS, while bulk CD8+ and CD4+ T cells were purified by magnetic negative isolation. Blood was drawn into EDTA tubes, processed within 24 hours, and PBMCs were isolated by density gradient centrifugation. PBMCs intended for TCR sequencing were frozen in liquid nitrogen and were later thawed in a 37 degrees C water bath. The sorted or isolated CD4+, CD8+ and CD8+ TEMRA cells had a purity of 90% or higher. RNA was extracted using the RNeasy kit, and about 0.5 to 1 ug of the RNA was reverse transcribed with random hexamers. The immunoSEQ multiplex PCR assay, covering 54 Vbeta and 13 Jbeta segments, was used to amplify TCR beta CDR3 regions. To correct PCR amplification bias, a synthetic template baseline was used for both primer optimization and computational correction. Per the source publication's procedure: Reads were assigned to V, D and J genes according to IMGT and analyzed in immunoSEQ Analyzer, with only productive sequences retained. To calculate clonality, Shannon entropy was normalized by log2 of the number of productive unique sequences and then subtracted from one. For each patient and control, public and private clones were evaluated among the 100 most prevalent clones. A clone was defined as Susac-specific if it was absent from the healthy and MS cohorts, from 1052 published viral clones and from other ImmuneACCESS disease sequences. Through fastp at Q25 and MiXCR, TCRdb rebuilt clones from the public reads, retaining in-frame beta chains. Every distinct CDR3 protein forms one entry, paired with its most common genes and DNA. These V and J calls derive from TCRdb rather than the authors' analysis. The sample includes roughly 190,000 distinct CDR3 sequences, with 85% to 95% observed a single time. The ten largest clones capture 0.085% to 0.13% of the sample.

From the cysteine through the phenylalanine, the CDR3 covers 12 amino acids. Just the 36-base CDR3 DNA is kept, in frame starting at base 1. Sequences DFQATT (CDR1) and SNEGSKA (CDR2) are obtained from the germline V gene (reference sequence). V is pared back by 4 bases and J by 3 bases, with 10 bases lying between the germline termini. Note on this clonotype: It lacks a known antigen. No per-base quality is available; no much larger clone lies one base away.

The paper as a whole reports these results and caveats: The number of individuals in the TCR sequencing and HLA analysis was acknowledged as relatively small.

This TCR was sampled from a human donor in good health. The V and J segments used are TRBV20-1 and TRBJ2-7; the D gene cannot be resolved beyond TRBD1 or TRBD2, each matching 5 bases. Source material: CD4+ T cells from PBMCs. CDR3 region: CSAMRGSYEQYF. The DNA sequence is given as TGCAGTGCTATGAGGGGTAGCTACGAGCAGTACTTC.